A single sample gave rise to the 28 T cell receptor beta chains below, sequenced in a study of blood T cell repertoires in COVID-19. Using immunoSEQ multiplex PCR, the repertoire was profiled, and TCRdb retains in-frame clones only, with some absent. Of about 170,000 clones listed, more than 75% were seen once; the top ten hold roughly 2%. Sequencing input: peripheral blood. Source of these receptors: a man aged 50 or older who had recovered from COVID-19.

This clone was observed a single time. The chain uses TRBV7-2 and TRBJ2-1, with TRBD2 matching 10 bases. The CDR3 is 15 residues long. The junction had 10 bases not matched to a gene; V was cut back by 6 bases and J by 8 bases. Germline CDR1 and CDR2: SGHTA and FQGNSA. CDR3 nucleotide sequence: TGTGCCAGCAGATCTAGCGGGGGAACCGGGGATGAGCAGTTCTTC. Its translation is CASRSSGGTGDEQFF.

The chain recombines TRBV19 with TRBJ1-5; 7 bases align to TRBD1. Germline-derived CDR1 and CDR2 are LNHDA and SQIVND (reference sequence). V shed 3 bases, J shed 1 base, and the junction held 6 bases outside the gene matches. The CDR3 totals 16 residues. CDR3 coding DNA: TGTGCCAGTAGTATGGAGGGGGCGCGGAGCAATCAGCCCCAGCATTTT. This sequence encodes CASSMEGARSNQPQHF.

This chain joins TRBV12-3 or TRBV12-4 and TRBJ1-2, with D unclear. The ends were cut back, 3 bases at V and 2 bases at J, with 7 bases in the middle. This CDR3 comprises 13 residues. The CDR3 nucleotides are TGTGCCAGCAGTTTGACAAAGAACTATGGCTACACCTTC. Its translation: CASSLTKNYGYTF.

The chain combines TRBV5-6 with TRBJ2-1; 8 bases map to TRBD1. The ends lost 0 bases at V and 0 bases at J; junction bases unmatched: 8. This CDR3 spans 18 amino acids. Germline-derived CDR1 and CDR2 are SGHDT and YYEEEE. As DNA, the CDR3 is TGTGCCAGCAGCTTGGACCCCAGACAGGGGAACTCCTACAATGAGCAGTTCTTC. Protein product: CASSLDPRQGNSYNEQFF.

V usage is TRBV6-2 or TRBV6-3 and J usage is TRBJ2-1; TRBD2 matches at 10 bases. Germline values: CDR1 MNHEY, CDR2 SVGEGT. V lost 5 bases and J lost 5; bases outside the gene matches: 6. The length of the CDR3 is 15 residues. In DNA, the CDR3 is TGTGCCAGCAGTAGGAGCGGGGGGGCAAACAATGAGCAGTTCTTC. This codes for CASSRSGGANNEQFF.

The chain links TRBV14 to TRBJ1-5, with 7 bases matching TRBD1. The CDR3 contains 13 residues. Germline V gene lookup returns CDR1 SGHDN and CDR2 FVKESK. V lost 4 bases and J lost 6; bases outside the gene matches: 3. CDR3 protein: CASSPDRAQPQHF. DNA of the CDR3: TGTGCCAGCAGCCCCGACAGGGCTCAGCCCCAGCATTTT.

The CDR3 DNA reads as TGTGCCAGCAGTCCCCCCCCGGCTAGTCAAGAGACCCAGTACTTC. Its protein product is CASSPPPASQETQYF. The rearrangement links TRBV28 to TRBJ2-5, with unresolved D. The V end was cut by 5 bases, the J end by 2 bases, with 15 bases between. The germline V gene encodes CDR1 MDHEN and CDR2 SYDVKM. This CDR3 contains 15 residues.

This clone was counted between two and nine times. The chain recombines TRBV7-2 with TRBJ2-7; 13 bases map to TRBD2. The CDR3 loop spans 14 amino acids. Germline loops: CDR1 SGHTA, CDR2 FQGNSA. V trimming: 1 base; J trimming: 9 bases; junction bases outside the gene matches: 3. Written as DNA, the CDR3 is TGTGCCAGCAGCTTAGGGACTAGCGGGAGCGGGCAGTACTTC. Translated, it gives CASSLGTSGSGQYF.

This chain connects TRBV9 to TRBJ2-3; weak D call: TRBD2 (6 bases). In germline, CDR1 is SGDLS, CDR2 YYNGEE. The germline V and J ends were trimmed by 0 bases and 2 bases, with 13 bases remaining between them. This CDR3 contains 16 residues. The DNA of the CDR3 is TGTGCCAGCAGCGTAGAGGGCGGGGCGAACACAGATACGCAGTATTTT. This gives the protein CASSVEGGANTDTQYF. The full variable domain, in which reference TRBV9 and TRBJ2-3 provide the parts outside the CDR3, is DSGVTQTPKHLITATGQRVTLRCSPRSGDLSVYWYQQSLDQGLQFLIQYYNGEERAKGNILERFSAQQFPDLHSELNLSSLELGDSALYFCASSVEGGANTDTQYFGPGTRLTVL.

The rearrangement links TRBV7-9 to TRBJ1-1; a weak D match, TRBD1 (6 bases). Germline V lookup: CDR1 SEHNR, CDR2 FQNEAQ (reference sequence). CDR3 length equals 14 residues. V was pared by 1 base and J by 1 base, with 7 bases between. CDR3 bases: TGTGCCAGCAGCTTAGTAGGGGGGAACACTGAAGCTTTCTTT. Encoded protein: CASSLVGGNTEAFF. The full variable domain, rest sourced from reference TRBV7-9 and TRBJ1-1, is DTGVSQNPRHKITKRGQNVTFRCDPISEHNRLYWYRQTLGQGPEFLTYFQNEAQLEKSRLLSDRFSAERPKGSFSTLEIQRTEQGDSAMYLCASSLVGGNTEAFFGQGTRLTVV.

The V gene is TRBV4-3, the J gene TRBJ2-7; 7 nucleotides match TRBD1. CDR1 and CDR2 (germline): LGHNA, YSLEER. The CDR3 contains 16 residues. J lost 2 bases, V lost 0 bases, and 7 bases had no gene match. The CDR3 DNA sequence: TGCGCCAGCAGCCAAGACCAGTTCGGGACAGCCTACGAGCAGTACTTC. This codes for CASSQDQFGTAYEQYF.

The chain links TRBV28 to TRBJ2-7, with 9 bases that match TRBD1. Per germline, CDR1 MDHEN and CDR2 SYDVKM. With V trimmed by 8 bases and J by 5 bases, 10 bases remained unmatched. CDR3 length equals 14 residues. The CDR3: CASQFGTGIDEQYF. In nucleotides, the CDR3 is TGTGCCAGCCAATTCGGGACAGGGATCGACGAGCAGTACTTC. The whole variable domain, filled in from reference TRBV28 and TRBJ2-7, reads DVKVTQSSRYLVKRTGEKVFLECVQDMDHENMFWYRQDPGLGLRLIYFSYDVKMKEKGDIPEGYSVSREKKERFSLILESASTNQTSMYLCASQFGTGIDEQYFGPGTRLTVT.

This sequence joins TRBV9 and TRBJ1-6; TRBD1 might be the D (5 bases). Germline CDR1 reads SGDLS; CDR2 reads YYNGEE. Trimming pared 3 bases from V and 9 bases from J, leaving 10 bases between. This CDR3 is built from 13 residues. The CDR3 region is CASSGTGGSPLHF. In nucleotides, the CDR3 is TGTGCCAGCAGCGGGACCGGGGGTTCACCCCTCCACTTT.

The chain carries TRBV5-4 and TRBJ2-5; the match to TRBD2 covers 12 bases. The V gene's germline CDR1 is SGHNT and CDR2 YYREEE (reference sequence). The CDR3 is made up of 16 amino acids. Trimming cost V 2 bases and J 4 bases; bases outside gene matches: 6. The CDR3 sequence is CASSLKTTSGGETQYF. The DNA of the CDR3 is TGTGCCAGCAGCTTAAAAACGACTAGCGGGGGAGAGACCCAGTACTTC.

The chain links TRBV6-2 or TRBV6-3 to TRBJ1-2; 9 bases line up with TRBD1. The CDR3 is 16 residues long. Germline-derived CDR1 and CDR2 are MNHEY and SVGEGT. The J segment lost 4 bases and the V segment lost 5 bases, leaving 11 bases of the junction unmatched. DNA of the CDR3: TGTGCCAGCAGTAGGGGAATCGACAGGGGGATCTATGGCTACACCTTC. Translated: CASSRGIDRGIYGYTF.

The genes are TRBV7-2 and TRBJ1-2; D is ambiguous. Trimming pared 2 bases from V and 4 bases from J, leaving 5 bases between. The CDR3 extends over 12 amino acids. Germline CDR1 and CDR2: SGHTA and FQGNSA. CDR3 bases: TGTGCCAGCAGCTTACTACGCTATGGCTACACCTTC. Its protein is CASSLLRYGYTF.

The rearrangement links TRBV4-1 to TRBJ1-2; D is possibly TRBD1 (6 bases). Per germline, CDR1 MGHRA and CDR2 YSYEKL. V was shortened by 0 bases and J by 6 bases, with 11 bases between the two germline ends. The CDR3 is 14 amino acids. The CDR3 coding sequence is TGCGCCAGCAGCCAAGAGGGGGCGCGGGATGGCTACACCTTC. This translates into CASSQEGARDGYTF.

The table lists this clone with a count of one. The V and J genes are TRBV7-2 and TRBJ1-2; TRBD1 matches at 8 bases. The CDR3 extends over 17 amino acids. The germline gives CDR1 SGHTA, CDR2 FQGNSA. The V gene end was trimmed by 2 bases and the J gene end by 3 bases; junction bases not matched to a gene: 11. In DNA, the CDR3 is TGTGCCAGCAGCTTACGGGCAGGGGGCGCGAGTGACTATGGCTACACCTTC. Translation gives CASSLRAGGASDYGYTF.

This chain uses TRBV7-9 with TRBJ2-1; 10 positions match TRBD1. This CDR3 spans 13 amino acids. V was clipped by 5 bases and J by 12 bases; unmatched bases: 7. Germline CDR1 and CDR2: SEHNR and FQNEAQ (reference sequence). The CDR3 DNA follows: TGTGCCAGCAGCCAGACAGGGGGCGCTGGGCAGTTCTTC. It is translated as CASSQTGGAGQFF.

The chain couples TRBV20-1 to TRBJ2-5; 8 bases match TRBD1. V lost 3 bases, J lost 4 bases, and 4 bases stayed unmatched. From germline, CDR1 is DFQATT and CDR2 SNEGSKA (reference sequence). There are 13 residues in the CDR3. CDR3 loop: CSASPRGRETQYF. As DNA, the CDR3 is TGCAGTGCTAGTCCCAGGGGGCGAGAGACCCAGTACTTC.

The chain's CDR3 is CASSFLISGGVNTGELFF. The CDR3 DNA reads as TGTGCCAGCAGCTTTCTGATTAGCGGGGGGGTTAACACCGGGGAGCTGTTTTTT. This chain links TRBV7-2 with TRBJ2-2, with 11 positions matching TRBD2. The J segment lost 2 bases and the V segment lost 3 bases, leaving 8 bases of the junction unmatched. CDR1 is SGHTA and CDR2 is FQGNSA in the germline V gene. This CDR3 is 18 amino acids long.

CDR3 loop: CASSQPGANEKLFF. The CDR3 DNA is TGTGCCAGCAGCCAACCGGGGGCTAATGAAAAACTGTTTTTT. The rearrangement links TRBV5-6 to TRBJ1-4; TRBD1 might be the D (5 bases). The CDR3 spans 14 residues. Germline CDR1 reads SGHDT; CDR2 reads YYEEEE. Trimming pared 4 bases from V and 3 bases from J, leaving 10 bases between.

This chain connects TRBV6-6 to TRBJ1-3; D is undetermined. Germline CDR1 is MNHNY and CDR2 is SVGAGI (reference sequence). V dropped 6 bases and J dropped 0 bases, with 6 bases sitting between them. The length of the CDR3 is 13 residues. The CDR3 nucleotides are TGTGCCAGCAGCCCTAGCTCTGGAAACACCATATATTTT. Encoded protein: CASSPSSGNTIYF.

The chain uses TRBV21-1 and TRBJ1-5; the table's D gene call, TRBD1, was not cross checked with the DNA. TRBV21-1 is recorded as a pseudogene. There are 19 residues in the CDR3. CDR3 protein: CASSKAGARQEVCNQPQHF. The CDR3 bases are TGTGCCAGCAGCAAAGCAGGGGCCCGACAAGAAGTTTGCAATCAGCCCCAGCATTTT.

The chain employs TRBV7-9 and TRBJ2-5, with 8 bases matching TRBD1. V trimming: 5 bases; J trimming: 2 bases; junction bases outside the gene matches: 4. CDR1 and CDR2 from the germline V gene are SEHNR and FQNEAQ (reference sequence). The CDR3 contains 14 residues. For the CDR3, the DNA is TGTGCCAGCAGCGTGGGACAGGCACAAGAGACCCAGTACTTC. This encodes CASSVGQAQETQYF.

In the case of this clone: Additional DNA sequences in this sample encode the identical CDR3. The CDR3 here is CASSPGQGAYEQYF. In DNA, the CDR3 is TGTGCCAGCAGCCCAGGACAGGGCGCCTACGAGCAGTACTTC. The chain couples TRBV9 to TRBJ2-7; 8 positions agree with TRBD1. Germline V gene sequence: CDR1 SGDLS, CDR2 YYNGEE. V lost 4 bases, J lost 2 bases, and 5 bases stayed unmatched. The CDR3 runs 14 residues.

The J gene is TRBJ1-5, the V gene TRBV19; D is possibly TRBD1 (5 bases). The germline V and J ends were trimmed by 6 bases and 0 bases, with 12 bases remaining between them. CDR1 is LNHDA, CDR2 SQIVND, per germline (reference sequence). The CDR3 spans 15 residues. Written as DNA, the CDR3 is TGTGCCAGTAGATCACGGACACCTAGCAATCAGCCCCAGCATTTT. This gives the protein CASRSRTPSNQPQHF.

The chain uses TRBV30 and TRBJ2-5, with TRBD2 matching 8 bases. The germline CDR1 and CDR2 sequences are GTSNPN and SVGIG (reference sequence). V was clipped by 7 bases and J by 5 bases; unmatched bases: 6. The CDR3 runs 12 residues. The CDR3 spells CALKRELETQYF. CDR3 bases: TGTGCCTTGAAGCGGGAGTTGGAGACCCAGTACTTC.